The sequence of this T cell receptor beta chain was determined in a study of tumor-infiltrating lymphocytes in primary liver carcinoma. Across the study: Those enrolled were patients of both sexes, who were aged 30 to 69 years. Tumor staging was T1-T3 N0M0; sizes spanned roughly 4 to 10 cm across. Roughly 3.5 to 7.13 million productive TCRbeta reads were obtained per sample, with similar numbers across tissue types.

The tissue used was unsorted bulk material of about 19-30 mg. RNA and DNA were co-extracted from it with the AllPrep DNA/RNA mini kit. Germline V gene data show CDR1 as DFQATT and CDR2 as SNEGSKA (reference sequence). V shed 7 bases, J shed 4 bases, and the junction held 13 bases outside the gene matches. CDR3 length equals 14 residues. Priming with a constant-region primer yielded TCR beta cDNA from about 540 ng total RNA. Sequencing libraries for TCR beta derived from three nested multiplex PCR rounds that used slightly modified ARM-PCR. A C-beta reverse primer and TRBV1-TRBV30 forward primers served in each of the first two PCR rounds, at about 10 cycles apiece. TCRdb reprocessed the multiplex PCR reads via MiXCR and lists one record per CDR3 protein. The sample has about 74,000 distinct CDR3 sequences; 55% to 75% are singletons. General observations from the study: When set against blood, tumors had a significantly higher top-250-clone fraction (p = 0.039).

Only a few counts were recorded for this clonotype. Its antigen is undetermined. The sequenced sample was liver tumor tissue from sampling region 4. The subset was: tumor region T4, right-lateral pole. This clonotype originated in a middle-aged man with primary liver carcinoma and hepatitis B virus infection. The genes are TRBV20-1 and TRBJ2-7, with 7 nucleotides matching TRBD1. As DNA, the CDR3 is TGCAGTGTCCTACAGGGGCTCGGTAGTTACGAGCAGTACTTC. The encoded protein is CSVLQGLGSYEQYF.